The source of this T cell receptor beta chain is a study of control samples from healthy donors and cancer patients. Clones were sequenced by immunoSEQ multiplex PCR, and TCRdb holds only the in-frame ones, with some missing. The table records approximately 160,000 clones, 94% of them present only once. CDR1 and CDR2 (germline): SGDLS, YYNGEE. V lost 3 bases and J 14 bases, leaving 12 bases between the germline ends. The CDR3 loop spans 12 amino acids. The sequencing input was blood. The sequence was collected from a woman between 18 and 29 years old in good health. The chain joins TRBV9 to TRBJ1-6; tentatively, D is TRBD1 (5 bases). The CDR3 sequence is CASSDRGGALHF. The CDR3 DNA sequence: TGTGCCAGCAGCGATCGGGGGGGGGCCCTCCACTTT.